The next 16 T cell receptor beta chains were all read from a single sample in a study of T cells in tuberculosis. Time point: new active TB diagnosis, blood taken before or within 7 days of starting treatment. Repertoires were generated with immunoSEQ multiplex PCR, while TCRdb's copy carries only in-frame clones and drops some. The sample holds approximately 46,000 clones; 90% to 95% are singletons and the top ten take 1.4%. Sequenced material: PBMCs, taken at tuberculosis diagnosis. The receptor set was obtained from an adult with tuberculosis.

This clone appeared a single time. This chain connects TRBV9 to TRBJ2-5, with D uncertain. V lost 0 bases and J lost 4, with 10 bases in between. The CDR3 contains 14 residues. In germline, CDR1 is SGDLS, CDR2 YYNGEE. CDR3 nucleotides: TGTGCCAGCAGCGTAGGGCTAGGAGCAGAGACCCAGTACTTC. Translating gives CASSVGLGAETQYF.

This clone showed up just once. The V call is TRBV15, the J call TRBJ1-5; D may be TRBD1 (5 bases). Per the germline V gene, CDR1 is LNHNV and CDR2 is YYDKDF (reference sequence). The CDR3 is made up of 12 amino acids. The V and J ends lost 5 bases and 7 bases respectively, with 9 bases between them. CDR3 sequence reads: CATSAHRQPQHF. CDR3 bases: TGTGCCACCAGCGCTCACAGGCAGCCCCAGCATTTT.

This chain links TRBV7-8 with TRBJ2-7; D is possibly TRBD2 (5 bases). Germline lookup yields CDR1 SGHVS and CDR2 FQNEAQ. The CDR3 consists of 14 residues. V was pared by 2 bases and J by 3 bases, with 11 bases between. CDR3 amino acids: CASSLNLANYEQYF. The CDR3 bases are TGTGCCAGCAGCTTAAACCTAGCAAACTACGAGCAGTACTTC.

The rearrangement uses TRBV4-3 and TRBJ1-5; TRBD1 might be the D (6 bases). V lost 2 bases, J lost 7 bases, and 15 bases lay in between. Germline-derived CDR1 and CDR2 are LGHNA and YSLEER. The CDR3 sequence is 15 residues long. CDR3: CASSQNRQAQQPQHF. DNA for the CDR3: TGCGCCAGCAGCCAAAACCGACAGGCCCAGCAGCCCCAGCATTTT.

The chain couples TRBV25-1 to TRBJ1-2, with a weak D call TRBD1 (5 bases). V shed 9 bases and J shed 3 bases, with 20 bases lying between them. This CDR3 has 15 residues. Per germline, CDR1 MGHDK and CDR2 SYGVNS. In DNA form, the CDR3 reads TGTGCCAGTCGTGGTTCGGAGGGGCGGGACTATGGCTACACCTTC. Amino acids: CASRGSEGRDYGYTF.

This clone has only a few counts. At one end the junction does not follow the germline gene, possibly because of a read error. V and J are TRBV30 and TRBJ1-1, with TRBD1 as a possible D gene (6 bases). The germline V gene encodes CDR1 GTSNPN and CDR2 SVGIG (reference sequence). The CDR3 length is 11 residues. In DNA form, the CDR3 reads TGTGCCTCGATTCGGGGGGCAGGCCTCATCTTT. It encodes CASIRGAGLIF.

The rearrangement joins TRBV2 to TRBJ2-7, with 8 bases lining up with TRBD2. The CDR3 is made up of 13 amino acids. With V trimmed by 8 bases and J by 3 bases, 6 bases remained unmatched. CDR1 is SNHLY, CDR2 FYNNEI, per germline. The CDR3 DNA reads TGTGCCAGCTCGGGAGGGGGGAACTACGAGCAGTACTTC. Translated, it gives CASSGGGNYEQYF.

The chain uses TRBV19 and TRBJ2-5; the match to TRBD2 covers 10 bases. CDR1 and CDR2 (germline): LNHDA, SQIVND (reference sequence). Trimming at V came to 1 base and at J to 3 bases, leaving 14 bases not matched to a gene. The CDR3 runs to 19 residues. The CDR3 DNA sequence: TGTGCCAGTAGTATAGTAGTTAGCGGGAGGCCCCTGAGGGAAGAGACCCAGTACTTC. Translation gives CASSIVVSGRPLREETQYF.

This clone appeared once. The chain is built from TRBV2 and TRBJ1-2; TRBD1 matches 9 bases. This CDR3 has 14 amino acids. The ends lost 7 bases at V and 4 bases at J; junction bases unmatched: 7. From germline, CDR1 is SNHLY and CDR2 FYNNEI. CDR3 loop: CASTLTGGGYGYTF. The CDR3 bases are TGTGCCAGCACTCTTACAGGGGGCGGCTATGGCTACACCTTC.

The table lists this clone with a count of one. The J gene is TRBJ2-1, the V gene TRBV5-4, with D tentatively TRBD1 (6 bases). V shed 5 bases and J shed 2 bases, with 17 bases lying between them. Germline V CDR1 and CDR2: SGHNT, YYREEE (reference sequence). The CDR3 spans 16 residues. The CDR3 reads CASRNTGFGTYNEQFF. The CDR3 nucleotides read TGTGCCAGCAGGAACACAGGGTTTGGTACCTACAATGAGCAGTTCTTC. Using reference TRBV5-4 and TRBJ2-1 for the parts outside the CDR3, the full variable domain is ETGVTQSPTHLIKTRGQQVTLRCSSQSGHNTVSWYQQALGQGPQFIFQYYREEENGRGNFPPRFSGLQFPNYSSELNVNALELDDSALYLCASRNTGFGTYNEQFFGPGTRLTVL.

This chain links TRBV6-6 with TRBJ1-1, with TRBD1 matching 7 bases. The CDR3 has 16 residues. After removal of 2 bases from V and 5 bases from J, the junction contained 11 bases not matched to a gene. Germline assignment: CDR1 MNHNY and CDR2 SVGAGI (reference sequence). CDR3 amino acids: CASSYPGRGRKTEAFF. DNA for the CDR3: TGTGCCAGCAGTTACCCCGGGAGGGGGCGCAAAACTGAAGCTTTCTTT.

The chain recombines TRBV25-1 with TRBJ1-3; TRBD1 aligns across 7 bases. With V trimmed by 6 bases and J by 1 base, 6 bases remained unmatched. The CDR3 sequence is 15 residues long. The germline CDR1 and CDR2 sequences are MGHDK and SYGVNS. The CDR3 region is CASRGYRGSGNTIYF. CDR3 DNA sequence: TGTGCCAGCAGGGGCTACAGGGGTTCTGGAAACACCATATATTTT.

The chain couples TRBV2 to TRBJ2-1, with a tentative D call TRBD2 (6 bases). Trimming removed 3 bases at V and 6 bases at J, with 12 bases between. This CDR3 has 14 amino acids. The germline V gene encodes CDR1 SNHLY and CDR2 FYNNEI. As DNA, the CDR3 is TGTGCCAGCAGTGAGCGACGGGGGATCAATGAGCAGTTCTTC. Its protein product is CASSERRGINEQFF.

This chain uses TRBV6-5 with TRBJ1-1; D remains ambiguous. The CDR3 contains 15 residues. V was pared by 0 bases and J by 5 bases, with 13 bases between. From germline, CDR1 is MNHEY and CDR2 SVGAGI. CDR3 bases: TGTGCCAGCAGTTACTCCCGGACGGGGATGACTGAAGCTTTCTTT. This gives the protein CASSYSRTGMTEAFF.

The chain recombines TRBV10-3 with TRBJ2-3, with D maybe TRBD1 (6 bases). V lost 0 bases and J 0 bases, leaving 7 bases between the germline ends. Germline CDR1 ENHRY, CDR2 SYGVKD. This CDR3 is built from 15 residues. CDR3 DNA sequence: TGTGCCATCAGTGAGTCTACAGGGAGCACAGATACGCAGTATTTT. Its translation: CAISESTGSTDTQYF.

This chain uses TRBV5-6 with TRBJ2-1, with 7 bases lining up with TRBD2. The CDR3 contains 15 residues. V was pared by 2 bases and J by 1 base, with 3 bases of the junction left unmatched. CDR1 is SGHDT, CDR2 YYEEEE, per germline. The chain's CDR3 is CASSLAGPSYNEQFF. CDR3 in DNA: TGTGCCAGCAGCTTAGCGGGACCTTCCTACAATGAGCAGTTCTTC.